This TCR beta chain was identified in a study of cytomegalovirus exposure and HLA in healthy donors. General study points: The analysis excluded some indistinguishable V segments, including TRBV6-2 and TRBV6-3.

To note about this clone: Its antigen is unknown. Other nucleotide sequences in the sample specify the same CDR3.

Unmatched junction bases numbered 3, after V lost 2 bases and J lost 7 bases. The CDR3 consists of 15 residues. Germline V gene data show CDR1 as SGHRS and CDR2 as YFSETQ. A multiplex PCR was run with 60 Vbeta primers and 13 Jbeta primers. The method was immunoSEQ multiplex PCR; TCRdb's version includes in-frame clones alone and lacks a portion of them. The table lists 180,000 or so clones, approximately 84% of them singletons. This chain links TRBV5-1 with TRBJ2-1; 13 bases are shared with TRBD2. The sample taken for sequencing was PBMCs. The sequence was obtained from a girl aged 5-17 years in good health and CMV-seropositive. Here the CDR3 reads CASSLELAGGNEQFF. CDR3 in DNA: TGCGCCAGCAGCTTAGAACTAGCGGGAGGGAATGAGCAGTTCTTC.